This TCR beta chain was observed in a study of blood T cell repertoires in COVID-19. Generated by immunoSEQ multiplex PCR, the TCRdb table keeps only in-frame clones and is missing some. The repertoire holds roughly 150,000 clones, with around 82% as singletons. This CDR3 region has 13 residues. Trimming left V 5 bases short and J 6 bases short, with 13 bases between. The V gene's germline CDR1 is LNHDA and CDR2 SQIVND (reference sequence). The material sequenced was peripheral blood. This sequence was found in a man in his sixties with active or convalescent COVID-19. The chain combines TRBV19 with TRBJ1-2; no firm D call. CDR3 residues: CASSWRAEDGYTF. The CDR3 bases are TGTGCCAGTAGTTGGAGGGCGGAAGATGGCTACACCTTC.